These 13 T cell receptor beta chains were all obtained from the same sample, sequenced in a study of OX40 agonist ivuxolimab in advanced cancers. Sequenced by immunoSEQ multiplex PCR; TCRdb stores in-frame clones only, minus some. Of approximately 52,000 clones in the sample, 70% to 85% were seen once. Sequences were derived from CD4+ or CD8+ T cells sorted from blood, sampled in a trial of the OX40 agonist ivuxolimab. Receptors originate from an adult with an advanced solid tumor such as melanoma, head and neck, liver or kidney cancer.

V is TRBV10-3 and J is TRBJ2-3; 14 nucleotides align to TRBD2. The germline CDR1 and CDR2 sequences are ENHRY and SYGVKD. V was clipped by 6 bases and J by 1 base; unmatched bases: 3. This CDR3 is 16 amino acids long. The chain's CDR3 is CAIRGLAGAGTDTQYF. The CDR3 nucleotides read TGTGCCATCAGGGGACTAGCGGGGGCGGGCACAGATACGCAGTATTTT.

V is TRBV14 and J is TRBJ2-1; 11 bases agree with TRBD2. This CDR3 region has 12 residues. The germline CDR1 and CDR2 sequences are SGHDN and FVKESK. With V trimmed by 4 bases and J by 13 bases, 3 bases remained unmatched. The CDR3 DNA reads TGTGCCAGCAGCCTTAGCGGGGGGGCTCAGTTCTTC. Its translation: CASSLSGGAQFF. The full variable domain, rest sourced from reference TRBV14 and TRBJ2-1, is EAGVTQFPSHSVIEKGQTVTLRCDPISGHDNLYWYRRVMGKEIKFLLHFVKESKQDESGMPNNRFLAERTGGTYSTLKVQPAELEDSGVYFCASSLSGGAQFFGPGTRLTVL.

The V call is TRBV27, the J call TRBJ2-3; D is unclear. The germline CDR1 and CDR2 sequences are MNHEY and SMNVEV (reference sequence). V lost 6 bases and J lost 7, with 17 bases in between. The CDR3 contains 14 residues. DNA of the CDR3: TGTGCCAGCAGCCCTATTAGACCGGCTCATACGCAGTATTTT. Translation gives CASSPIRPAHTQYF.

The rearrangement joins TRBV6-1 to TRBJ1-2, with 8 positions matching TRBD1. The V segment lost 3 bases and the J segment 4 bases; nucleotides outside the gene matches: 4. The CDR3 has 14 amino acids. Germline values: CDR1 MNHNS, CDR2 SASEGT. The CDR3 DNA follows: TGTGCCAGCAGTGAGGGGACAGGACCCTATGGCTACACCTTC. It specifies CASSEGTGPYGYTF.

This chain uses TRBV5-1 with TRBJ2-2; no clear D gene. The V gene's germline CDR1 is SGHRS and CDR2 YFSETQ. The CDR3 loop spans 13 amino acids. V lost 0 bases to trimming and J lost 3 bases, with 3 bases between them. This CDR3 reads CASSLEYTGELFF. DNA for the CDR3: TGCGCCAGCAGCTTGGAGTACACCGGGGAGCTGTTTTTT. Combining the CDR3 with reference TRBV5-1 and TRBJ2-2 gives the whole variable domain KAGVTQTPRYLIKTRGQQVTLSCSPISGHRSVSWYQQTPGQGLQFLFEYFSETQRNKGNFPGRFSGRQFSNSRSEMNVSTLELGDSALYLCASSLEYTGELFFGEGSRLTVL.

In its sample, this clone was seen a few times. The chain combines TRBV9 with TRBJ2-2, with 9 bases aligning to TRBD2. Unmatched junction bases numbered 8, after V lost 4 bases and J lost 4 bases. Germline V gene data show CDR1 as SGDLS and CDR2 as YYNGEE. CDR3 length: 16 residues. CDR3 amino acids: CASSPGGLASTGELFF. CDR3 DNA: TGTGCCAGCAGCCCAGGGGGACTAGCTTCCACCGGGGAGCTGTTTTTT.

This clone was observed once. This rearrangement joins TRBV11-2 to TRBJ2-5, with D unresolved. CDR1 is SGHAT, CDR2 FQNNGV, per germline. The CDR3 is made up of 14 amino acids. V was trimmed by 0 bases and J by 7 bases, leaving 12 bases between them. The CDR3 here is CASSLDITTATQYF. As DNA, the CDR3 is TGTGCCAGCAGCTTAGATATTACGACCGCGACCCAGTACTTC.

The rearrangement joins TRBV30 to TRBJ1-2; D not certain. V lost 4 bases to trimming and J lost 3 bases, with 15 bases between them. The CDR3 has 14 residues. Germline V gene sequence: CDR1 GTSNPN, CDR2 SVGIG (reference sequence). The CDR3 here is CAWTGSSEDYGYTF. CDR3 DNA: TGTGCCTGGACGGGCAGCTCTGAGGACTATGGCTACACCTTC. Full variable domain (remainder filled in from reference TRBV30 and TRBJ1-2): SQTIHQWPATLVQPVGSPLSLECTVEGTSNPNLYWYRQAAGRGLQLLFYSVGIGQISSEVPQNLSASRPQDRQFILSSKKLLLSDSGFYLCAWTGSSEDYGYTFGSGTRLTVV.

The chain uses TRBV29-1 and TRBJ1-2, with TRBD1 as a possible D gene (6 bases). This CDR3 is built from 11 residues. Deletions cut 6 bases from V and 8 bases from J, with 13 bases between. Germline V lookup: CDR1 SQVTM, CDR2 ANQGSEA. Written as DNA, the CDR3 is TGCAGCGTCCGACAGGATTCAGGCTACACCTTC. Protein product: CSVRQDSGYTF.

The chain is built from TRBV30 and TRBJ1-4; D unresolved. CDR3 size: 13 residues. Between the trimmed V and J ends, which lost 0 bases and 4 bases, there was a span of 6 bases. From germline, CDR1 is GTSNPN and CDR2 SVGIG (reference sequence). CDR3: CAWSVGVNEKLFF. CDR3 DNA sequence: TGTGCCTGGAGTGTTGGGGTTAATGAAAAACTGTTTTTT.

This clone turned up a few times. The chain recombines TRBV6-1 with TRBJ1-5; D is possibly TRBD1 (6 bases). Germline CDR1 and CDR2: MNHNS and SASEGT. The CDR3 sequence is 14 residues long. V was clipped by 6 bases and J by 6 bases, with 15 bases between them. CDR3 amino acids: CASSVRTDPQPQHF. The CDR3 DNA reads TGTGCCAGCAGCGTTAGGACAGACCCTCAGCCCCAGCATTTT.

V usage is TRBV14 and J usage is TRBJ2-7; TRBD1 matches at 8 bases. The CDR3 has 14 residues. The V and J ends lost 7 bases and 2 bases, in that order; junction bases with no gene match: 7. The germline V gene encodes CDR1 SGHDN and CDR2 FVKESK. Here the CDR3 reads CASKKGGQAYEQYF. CDR3 coding DNA: TGTGCCAGCAAAAAAGGGGGACAGGCCTACGAGCAGTACTTC. The full variable domain, rest sourced from reference TRBV14 and TRBJ2-7, is EAGVTQFPSHSVIEKGQTVTLRCDPISGHDNLYWYRRVMGKEIKFLLHFVKESKQDESGMPNNRFLAERTGGTYSTLKVQPAELEDSGVYFCASKKGGQAYEQYFGPGTRLTVT.

The chain employs TRBV28 and TRBJ1-2; no definite D call. In germline, CDR1 is MDHEN, CDR2 SYDVKM. Trimming left V 0 bases short and J 8 bases short, with 7 bases between. CDR3 size: 12 residues. In DNA, the CDR3 is TGTGCCAGCAGTTTATGGCCAGACGGCTACACCTTC. It codes for CASSLWPDGYTF.